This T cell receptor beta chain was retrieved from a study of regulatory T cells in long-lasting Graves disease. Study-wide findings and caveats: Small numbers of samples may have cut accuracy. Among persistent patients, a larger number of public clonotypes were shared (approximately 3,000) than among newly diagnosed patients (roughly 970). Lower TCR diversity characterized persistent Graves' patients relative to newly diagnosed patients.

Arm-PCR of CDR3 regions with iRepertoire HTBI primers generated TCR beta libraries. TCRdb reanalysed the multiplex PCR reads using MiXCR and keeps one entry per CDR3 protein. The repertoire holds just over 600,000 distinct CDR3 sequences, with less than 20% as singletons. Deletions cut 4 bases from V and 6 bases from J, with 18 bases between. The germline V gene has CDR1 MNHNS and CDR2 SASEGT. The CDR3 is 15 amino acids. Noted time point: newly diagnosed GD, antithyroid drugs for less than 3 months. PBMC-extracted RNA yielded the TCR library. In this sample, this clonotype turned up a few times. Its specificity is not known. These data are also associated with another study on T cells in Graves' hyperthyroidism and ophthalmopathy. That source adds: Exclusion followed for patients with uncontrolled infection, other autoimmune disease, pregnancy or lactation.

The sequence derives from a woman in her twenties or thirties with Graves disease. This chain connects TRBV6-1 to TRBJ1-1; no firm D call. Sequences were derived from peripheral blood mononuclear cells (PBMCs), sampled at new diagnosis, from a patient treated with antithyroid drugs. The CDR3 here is CASSGLAFQPAEAFF. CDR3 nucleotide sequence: TGTGCCAGCAGTGGGCTAGCGTTCCAACCGGCTGAAGCTTTCTTT.